The subject of this entry is one TCR beta chain. Which antigen it targets is not known. The sample holds no much larger clone one base away, and base qualities are not on file. The data derive from a study of blood T cell repertoires in COVID-19 (dated by TCRdb to the early 2020s). In terms of the full investigation: The collaborator samples originated in the United States, Italy and Spain and spanned the acute and convalescent phases of COVID-19. Where available, HLA class I and class II types were taken from metadata supplied by the sample provider and were not determined by assay-based typing. The prospective study material was composed of cDNA or gDNA derived from T cells, B-cell-depleted T cells, or PBMCs. The dataset comprised deeply sampled blood TCRbeta repertoires from subjects exposed to, actively infected with, or recovered from COVID-19. A de-identified subject ID, COVID-19 status, age in years and sex were almost always included in the sample metadata. The samples were drawn from two sources: the first 160 participants of the ongoing ImmuneRACE study, and approximately 1,300 subjects contributed by 6 global collaborators. The repertoires were made available in a free public database intended to serve as a resource for research on the immune response to SARS-CoV-2. What the research found in general, with its limitations: The quantity of clinical and demographic metadata differed by source and by participant and was supplied without curation.

A second Seattle source provided samples from volunteer blood donors who had recovered from COVID-19. Whole blood was collected in K2EDTA tubes by collaborating institutions according to the institutions' own protocols. For TCRbeta analysis, collaborators shipped samples in one of three forms: frozen whole blood, isolated PBMCs, or DNA extracted from either of those sample types. Taken from the germline V gene (reference sequence), the CDR1 and CDR2 loops are LNHDA and SQIVND. Counted from cysteine to phenylalanine, this CDR3 has 15 amino acids. CDR3 DNA is the only sequence kept; it has 45 bases, read in frame from the first base. V ends up 2 bases short and J 6 bases short, with an unmatched junction base count of 5. The immunoSEQ Assay, a bias-controlled multiplex PCR, was used to amplify TCRbeta CDR3 regions from genomic DNA. For the original study's pipeline: The number of nucleated cells in each sample was estimated by amplification of reference gene primers within the assay. To quantify the absolute abundance of each unique TCRbeta CDR3 rearrangement, sequence reads were collapsed and filtered. For each sample, productive Simpson clonality was calculated as the square root of Simpson's diversity index across productive rearrangements. This immuneACCESS table, as held by TCRdb, lists in-frame sequences with V and J called but not all clones. Of the missing ones, under half trace to an unresolved V gene in checked studies; the others have no known cause. That table furnishes V, J and clone size, whereas the DNA furnished D and trimming. The sample includes about 200,000 clones, with approximately 91% observed a single time. The biggest ten clones account for roughly 6.5% of the sample.

The chain was built from TRBV19 and TRBJ1-4; a stretch of 8 junction bases matches TRBD1. The sequenced material came from peripheral blood. The receptor was isolated from a man aged 55 to 70 who had recovered from COVID-19. The DNA sequence reads TGTGCCAGTAGTATAAGCAGGGGGCGCGATGAAAAACTGTTTTTT. This is translated as CASSISRGRDEKLFF.